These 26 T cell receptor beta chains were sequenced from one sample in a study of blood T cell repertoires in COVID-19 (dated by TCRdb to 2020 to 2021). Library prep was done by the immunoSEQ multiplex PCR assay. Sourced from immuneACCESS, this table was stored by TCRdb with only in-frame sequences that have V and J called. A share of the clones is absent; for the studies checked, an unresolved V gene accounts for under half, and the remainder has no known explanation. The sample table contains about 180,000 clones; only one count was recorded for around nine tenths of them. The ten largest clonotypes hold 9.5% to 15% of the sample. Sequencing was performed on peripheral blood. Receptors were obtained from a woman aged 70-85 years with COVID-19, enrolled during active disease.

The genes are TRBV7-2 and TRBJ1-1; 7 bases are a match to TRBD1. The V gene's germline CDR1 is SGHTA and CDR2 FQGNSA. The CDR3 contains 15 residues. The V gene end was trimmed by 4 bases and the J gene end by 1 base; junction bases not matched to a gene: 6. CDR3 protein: CASSSRQGANTEAFF. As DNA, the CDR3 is TGTGCCAGCAGCTCCAGACAGGGAGCGAACACTGAAGCTTTCTTT.

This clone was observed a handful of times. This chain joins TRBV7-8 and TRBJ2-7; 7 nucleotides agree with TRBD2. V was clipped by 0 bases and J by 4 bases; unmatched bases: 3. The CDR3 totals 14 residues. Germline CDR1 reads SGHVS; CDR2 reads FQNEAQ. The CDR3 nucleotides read TGTGCCAGCAGCTTAGCGGGAGGGCCTTACGAGCAGTACTTC. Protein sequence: CASSLAGGPYEQYF. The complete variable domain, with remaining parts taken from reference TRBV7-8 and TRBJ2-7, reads GAGVSQSPRYKVAKRGQDVALRCDPISGHVSLFWYQQALGQGPEFLTYFQNEAQLDKSGLPSDRFFAERPEGSVSTLKIQRTQQEDSAVYLCASSLAGGPYEQYFGPGTRLTVT.

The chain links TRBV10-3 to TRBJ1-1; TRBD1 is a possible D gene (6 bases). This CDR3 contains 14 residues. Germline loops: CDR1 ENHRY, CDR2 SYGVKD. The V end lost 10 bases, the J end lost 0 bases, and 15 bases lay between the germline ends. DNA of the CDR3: TGTGCCACCCTCGGACAGATCATGAACACTGAAGCTTTCTTT. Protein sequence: CATLGQIMNTEAFF.

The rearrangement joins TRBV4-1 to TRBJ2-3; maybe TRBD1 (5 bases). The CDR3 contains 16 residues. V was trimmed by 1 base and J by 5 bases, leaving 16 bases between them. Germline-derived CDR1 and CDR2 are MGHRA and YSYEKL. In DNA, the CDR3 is TGCGCCAGCAGCCAAGCGTCGAGCAGGGCTAGAGATACGCAGTATTTT. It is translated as CASSQASSRARDTQYF.

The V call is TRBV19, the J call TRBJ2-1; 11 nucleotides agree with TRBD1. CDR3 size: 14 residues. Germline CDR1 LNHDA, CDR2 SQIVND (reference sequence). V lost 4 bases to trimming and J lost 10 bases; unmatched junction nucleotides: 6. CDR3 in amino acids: CASSTTGTGGEQFF. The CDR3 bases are TGTGCCAGTAGTACCACCGGGACAGGGGGAGAGCAGTTCTTC.

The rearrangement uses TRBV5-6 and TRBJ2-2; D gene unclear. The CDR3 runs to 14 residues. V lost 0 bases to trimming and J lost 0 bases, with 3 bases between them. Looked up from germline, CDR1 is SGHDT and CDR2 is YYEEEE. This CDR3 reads CASSLASNTGELFF. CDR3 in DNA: TGTGCCAGCAGCTTGGCTTCGAACACCGGGGAGCTGTTTTTT.

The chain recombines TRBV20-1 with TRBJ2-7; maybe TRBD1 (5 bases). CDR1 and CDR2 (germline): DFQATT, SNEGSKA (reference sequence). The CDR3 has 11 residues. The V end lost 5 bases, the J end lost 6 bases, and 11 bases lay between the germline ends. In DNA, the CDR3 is TGCAGTGCTTTTGGGGCCGGCGAGCAGTACTTC. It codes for CSAFGAGEQYF.

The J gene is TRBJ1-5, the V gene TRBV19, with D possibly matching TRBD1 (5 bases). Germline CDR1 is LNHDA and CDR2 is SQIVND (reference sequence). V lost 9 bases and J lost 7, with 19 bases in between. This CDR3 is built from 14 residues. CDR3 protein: CASKNGGVRQPQHF. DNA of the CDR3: TGTGCCAGCAAAAACGGGGGAGTACGCCAGCCCCAGCATTTT.

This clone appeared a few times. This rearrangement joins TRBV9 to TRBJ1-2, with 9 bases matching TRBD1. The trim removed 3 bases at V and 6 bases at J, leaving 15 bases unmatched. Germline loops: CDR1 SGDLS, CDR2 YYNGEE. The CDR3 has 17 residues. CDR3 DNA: TGTGCCAGCAGCGCCGCCCCGGGGGGACAGGGAATTGATGGCTACACCTTC. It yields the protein CASSAAPGGQGIDGYTF.

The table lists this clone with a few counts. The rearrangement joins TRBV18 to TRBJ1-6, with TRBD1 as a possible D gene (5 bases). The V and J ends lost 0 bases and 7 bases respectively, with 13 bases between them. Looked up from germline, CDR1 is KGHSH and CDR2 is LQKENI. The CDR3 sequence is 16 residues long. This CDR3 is CASSPPAQGINSPLHF. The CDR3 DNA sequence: TGTGCCAGCTCACCACCGGCTCAGGGAATAAATTCACCCCTCCACTTT.

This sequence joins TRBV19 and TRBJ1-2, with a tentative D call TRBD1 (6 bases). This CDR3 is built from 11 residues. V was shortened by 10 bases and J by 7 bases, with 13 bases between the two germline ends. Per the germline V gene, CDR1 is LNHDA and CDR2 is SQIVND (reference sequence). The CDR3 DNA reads TGTGCCATCGGCAGGGGATCTGGCTACACCTTC. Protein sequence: CAIGRGSGYTF. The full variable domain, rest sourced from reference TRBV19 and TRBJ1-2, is DGGITQSPKYLFRKEGQNVTLSCEQNLNHDAMYWYRQDPGQGLRLIYYSQIVNDFQKGDIAEGYSVSREKKESFPLTVTSAQKNPTAFYLCAIGRGSGYTFGSGTRLTVV.

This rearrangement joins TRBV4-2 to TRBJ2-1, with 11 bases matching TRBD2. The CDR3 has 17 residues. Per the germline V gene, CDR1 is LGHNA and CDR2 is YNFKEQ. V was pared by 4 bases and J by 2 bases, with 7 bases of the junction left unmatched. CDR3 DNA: TGTGCCAGCAGCCCGGGGACTAGCGGATCAACCTACAATGAGCAGTTCTTC. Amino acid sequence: CASSPGTSGSTYNEQFF.

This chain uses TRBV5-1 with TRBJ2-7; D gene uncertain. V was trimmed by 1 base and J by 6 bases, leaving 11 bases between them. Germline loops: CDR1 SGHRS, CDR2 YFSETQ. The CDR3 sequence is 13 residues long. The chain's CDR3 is CASSLQSSVEQYF. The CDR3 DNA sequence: TGCGCCAGCAGCTTGCAATCATCGGTCGAGCAGTACTTC.

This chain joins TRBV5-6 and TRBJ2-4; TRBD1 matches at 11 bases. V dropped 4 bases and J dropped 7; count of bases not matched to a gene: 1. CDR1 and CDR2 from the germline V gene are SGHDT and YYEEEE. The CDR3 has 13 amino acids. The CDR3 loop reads CASSGTGGNIQYF. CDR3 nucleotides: TGTGCCAGCAGCGGGACAGGGGGGAACATTCAGTACTTC.

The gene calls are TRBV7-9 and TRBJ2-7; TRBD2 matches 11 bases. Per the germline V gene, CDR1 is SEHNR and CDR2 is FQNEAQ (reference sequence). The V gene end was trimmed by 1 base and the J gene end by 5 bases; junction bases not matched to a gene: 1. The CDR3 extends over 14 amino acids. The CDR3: CASSLGLAGHEQYF. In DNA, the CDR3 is TGTGCCAGCAGCTTAGGACTAGCGGGACACGAGCAGTACTTC.

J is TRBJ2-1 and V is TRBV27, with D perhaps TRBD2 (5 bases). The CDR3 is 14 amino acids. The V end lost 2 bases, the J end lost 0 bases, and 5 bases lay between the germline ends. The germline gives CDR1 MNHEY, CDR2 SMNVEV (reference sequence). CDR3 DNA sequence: TGTGCCAGCAGTTTAGGGAGCTCCTACAATGAGCAGTTCTTC. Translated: CASSLGSSYNEQFF.

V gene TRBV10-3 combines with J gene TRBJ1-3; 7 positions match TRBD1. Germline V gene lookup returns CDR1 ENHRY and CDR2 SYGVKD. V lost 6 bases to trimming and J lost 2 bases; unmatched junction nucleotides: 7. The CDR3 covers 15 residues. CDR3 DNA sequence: TGTGCCATCAGCAGACAGGGTTTCGCTGGAAACACCATATATTTT. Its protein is CAISRQGFAGNTIYF.

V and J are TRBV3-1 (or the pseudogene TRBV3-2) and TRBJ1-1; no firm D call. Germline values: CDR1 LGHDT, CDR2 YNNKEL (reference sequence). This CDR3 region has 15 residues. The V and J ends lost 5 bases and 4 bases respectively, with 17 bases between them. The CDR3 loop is CASSNLVGVGTEAFF. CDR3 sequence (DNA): TGTGCCAGCAGCAACTTAGTCGGGGTGGGCACTGAAGCTTTCTTT.

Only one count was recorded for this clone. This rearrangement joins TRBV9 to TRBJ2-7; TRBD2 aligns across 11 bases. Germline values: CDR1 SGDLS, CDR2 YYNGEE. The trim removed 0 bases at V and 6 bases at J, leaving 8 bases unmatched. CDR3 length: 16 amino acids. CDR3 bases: TGTGCCAGCAGCGTAGGACTAGCGGGGCCAGGGGGCGAGCAGTACTTC. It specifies CASSVGLAGPGGEQYF.

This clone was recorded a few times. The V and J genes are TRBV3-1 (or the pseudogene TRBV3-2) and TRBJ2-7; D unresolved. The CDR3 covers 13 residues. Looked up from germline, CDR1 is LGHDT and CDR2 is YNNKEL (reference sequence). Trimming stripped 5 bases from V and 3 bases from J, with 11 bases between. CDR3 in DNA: TGTGCCAGCAGCGCCCACAACGACTACGAGCAGTACTTC. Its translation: CASSAHNDYEQYF.

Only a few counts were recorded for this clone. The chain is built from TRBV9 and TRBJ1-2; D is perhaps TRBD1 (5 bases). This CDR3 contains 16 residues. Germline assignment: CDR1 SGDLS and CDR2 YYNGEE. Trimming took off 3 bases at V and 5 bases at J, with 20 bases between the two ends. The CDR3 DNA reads TGTGCCAGCAGCGCGAAAGATCGGGGACTGAGATATGGCTACACCTTC. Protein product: CASSAKDRGLRYGYTF.

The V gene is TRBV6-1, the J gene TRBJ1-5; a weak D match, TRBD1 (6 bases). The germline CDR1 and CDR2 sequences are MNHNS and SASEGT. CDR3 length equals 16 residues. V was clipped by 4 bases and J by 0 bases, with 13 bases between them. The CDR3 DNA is TGTGCCAGCAGTGCATCCTCAGGGGATAGCAATCAGCCCCAGCATTTT. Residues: CASSASSGDSNQPQHF.

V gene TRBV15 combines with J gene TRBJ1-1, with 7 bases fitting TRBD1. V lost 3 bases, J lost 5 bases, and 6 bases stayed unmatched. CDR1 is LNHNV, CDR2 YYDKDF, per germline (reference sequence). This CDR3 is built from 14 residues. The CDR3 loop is CATSRTSQGTEAFF. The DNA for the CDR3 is TGTGCCACCAGCAGGACCTCACAGGGGACTGAAGCTTTCTTT.

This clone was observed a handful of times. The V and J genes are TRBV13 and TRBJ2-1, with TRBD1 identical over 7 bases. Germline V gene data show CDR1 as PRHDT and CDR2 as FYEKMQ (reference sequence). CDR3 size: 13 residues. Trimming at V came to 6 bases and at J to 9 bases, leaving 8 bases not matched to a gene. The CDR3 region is CASRFGTVGEQFF. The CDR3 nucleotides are TGTGCCAGCAGATTTGGGACAGTCGGTGAGCAGTTCTTC.

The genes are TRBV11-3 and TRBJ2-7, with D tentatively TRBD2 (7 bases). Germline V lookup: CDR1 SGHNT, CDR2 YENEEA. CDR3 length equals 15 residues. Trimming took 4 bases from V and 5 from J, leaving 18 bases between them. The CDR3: CASSYGRRGAHEQYF. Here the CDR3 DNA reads TGTGCCAGCAGCTACGGGCGCCGGGGGGCCCACGAGCAGTACTTC.

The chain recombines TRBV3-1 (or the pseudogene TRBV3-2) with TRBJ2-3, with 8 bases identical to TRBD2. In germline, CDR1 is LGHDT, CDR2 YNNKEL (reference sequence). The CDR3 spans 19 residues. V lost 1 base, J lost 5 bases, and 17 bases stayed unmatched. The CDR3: CASSQGPYLLAEWEDTQYF. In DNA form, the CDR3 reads TGTGCCAGCAGCCAAGGTCCTTACTTACTAGCGGAGTGGGAAGATACGCAGTATTTT.